Listed below are T cell receptor beta chains from one sample, sequenced in a study of lymphopenia after photon versus proton radiotherapy. Clones were read by immunoSEQ multiplex PCR, and TCRdb kept only the in-frame ones, dropping some. The sample holds fewer than 25,000 clones, about nine tenths seen once. The sample consisted of peripheral blood, taken from a patient treated with proton-based radiotherapy. These receptors were obtained from a woman aged 70 to 79 with pancreatic cancer. Some clones in this sample may be carry-over from other donors' samples. Each CDR3 is given with its conserved first and last residue. A D gene is named only where the DNA matches it firmly. The size entry is marked missing in some rows and otherwise reads once, few, many or a size class.

TRBJ2-3 | TRBV2 | - | - | CASSDRRSTDTQYF
TRBJ2-2 | TRBV5-1 | - | - | CASSYSQNTGELFF
TRBJ1-5 | TRBV21-1 | - | - | CASSKRGVNQPQHF
TRBJ2-7 | TRBV30 | once | - | CAWNQKGLYEQYF
TRBJ1-2 | TRBV28 | once | TRBD1 | CASIKGTGGYGYTF
TRBJ2-1 | TRBV11-2 | - | TRBD2 | CASSLETSGYNEQFF
TRBJ2-3 | TRBV19 | - | TRBD2 | CASSMAASGSDTQYF
TRBJ1-2 | TRBV30 | once | TRBD1 | CAWSVPGGYGYTF
TRBJ1-3 | TRBV7-8 | - | - | CASSPGDFGNTIYF
TRBJ2-2 | TRBV2 | - | - | CASSATGELFF
TRBJ2-1 | TRBV7-2 | once | - | CASRSGAQAGSYNEQFF
TRBJ1-2 | TRBV7-8 | - | - | CASSLTLTDYGYTF
TRBJ1-2 | TRBV7-8 | - | TRBD1 | CASSLRPVRDRDYGYTF
TRBJ2-3 | TRBV29-1 | - | - | CSVGGTDTQYF
TRBJ2-1 | TRBV19 | - | - | CASSPFGASTYDEQFF
TRBJ1-5 | TRBV19 | - | TRBD1 | CASSIAGGNQPQHF
TRBJ1-1 | TRBV4-2 | - | - | CASSQDLMENTEAFF
TRBJ2-7 | TRBV11-2 | - | - | CASSLDLLPGHSSYEQYF
TRBJ2-2 | TRBV7-2 | - | - | CASSGQNTGELFF
TRBJ1-5 | TRBV10-1 | - | - | CASSEGRQPQHF
TRBJ2-3 | TRBV28 | once | TRBD1 | CASSPTLGTGYSTDTQYF
TRBJ1-2 | TRBV2 | - | - | CASSEGVSGYTF
TRBJ2-2 | TRBV19 | - | TRBD2 | CASSIGLAGDWNTGELFF